This passage covers 5 T cell receptor beta chains from one sample sequenced in a study of radiotherapy plus CTLA-4 blockade in lung cancer. Produced via immunoSEQ multiplex PCR; TCRdb's table is partial and in-frame only. The data contain around 18,000 clones, 86% of them singletons. The specimen was peripheral blood, collected from a patient treated with radiotherapy plus ipilimumab. Source of these receptors: a human donor with non-small cell lung cancer whose response to radiotherapy plus ipilimumab could not be evaluated.

The chain employs TRBV28 and TRBJ1-6; TRBD1 might be the D (5 bases). Germline-derived CDR1 and CDR2 are MDHEN and SYDVKM. The CDR3 runs to 15 residues. V was cut by 2 bases and J by 18 bases, with 23 bases left in between. CDR3 amino acids: CASSLGGAGRVGGHF. The CDR3 DNA reads as TGTGCCAGCAGTTTAGGGGGAGCAGGGCGAGTGGGGGGCCACTTT.

The chain uses TRBV7-9 and TRBJ2-1; a possible D gene is TRBD1 (5 bases). Germline CDR1 reads SEHNR; CDR2 reads FQNEAQ (reference sequence). The germline V and J ends were trimmed by 8 bases and 10 bases, with 15 bases remaining between them. The CDR3 has 12 residues. For the CDR3, the DNA is TGTGCCAGCGAATTTACCGGACAAGAGCAGTTCTTC. It is translated as CASEFTGQEQFF. Drawing the rest from reference TRBV7-9 and TRBJ2-1, the complete variable domain is DTGVSQNPRHKITKRGQNVTFRCDPISEHNRLYWYRQTLGQGPEFLTYFQNEAQLEKSRLLSDRFSAERPKGSFSTLEIQRTEQGDSAMYLCASEFTGQEQFFGPGTRLTVL.

This chain connects TRBV28 to TRBJ2-1; no firm D call. Germline assignment: CDR1 MDHEN and CDR2 SYDVKM. This CDR3 has 16 residues. V was shortened by 6 bases and J by 7 bases, with 22 bases between the two germline ends. CDR3 DNA sequence: TGTGCCAGCAGCCCTTTTGATAGCTCAGTCTCGAATGAGCAGTTCTTC. This sequence encodes CASSPFDSSVSNEQFF.

The J gene is TRBJ2-2, the V gene TRBV4-1, with TRBD2 matching 9 bases. Trimming cost V 0 bases and J 7 bases; bases outside gene matches: 6. CDR3 length equals 16 residues. Germline CDR1 and CDR2: MGHRA and YSYEKL. The CDR3 DNA reads as TGCGCCAGCAGCCAAGAAACGGCGGGGGGGTTCGGGGAGCTGTTTTTT. Translated: CASSQETAGGFGELFF.

This clone was recorded once. This rearrangement joins TRBV5-1 to TRBJ2-1, with 8 bases that match TRBD1. CDR3 length equals 15 residues. Trimming at V came to 1 base and at J to 5 bases, leaving 5 bases not matched to a gene. Germline loops: CDR1 SGHRS, CDR2 YFSETQ. The CDR3 bases are TGCGCCAGCAGCTTGATCCGACAGGGGAACAATGAGCAGTTCTTC. Protein sequence: CASSLIRQGNNEQFF.